This TCR beta chain derives from a study of response to subunit inactivated influenza vaccine. Points from the study as a whole: Authors suggested each seasonal influenza vaccination recruits few new T cells.

For this clonotype: Its matching antigen is unknown.

The V segment lost 0 bases and the J segment 2 bases; nucleotides outside the gene matches: 3. Germline CDR1 SQVTM, CDR2 ANQGSEA. CDR3 length: 14 residues. Each CDR3 protein gets one entry after TCRdb re-called the RT-PCR reads with MiXCR. Here the sample spans 630,000 or so distinct CDR3 sequences, around 16% being singletons. This TCR was sampled from a man in his forties or fifties who received an inactivated influenza vaccine. The sequences come from PBMCs from blood, collected approximately 13 days after vaccination. The chain has TRBV29-1 and TRBJ1-2, with TRBD1 matching 7 bases. CDR3 region: CSVEDPGQNYGYTF. The CDR3 DNA sequence: TGCAGCGTTGAAGACCCGGGACAGAACTATGGCTACACCTTC.